This T cell receptor (beta chain) was recorded in a study of cytomegalovirus exposure and HLA in healthy donors. Primers for the PCR totalled 60 Vbeta and 13 Jbeta. Sequenced by immunoSEQ multiplex PCR; TCRdb stores in-frame clones only, minus some. The table includes roughly 68,000 clones, 60% to 75% detected once. Study-level points and caveats: Most TCR sequences proved rare, with some public TCRs found in many donors. A later analysis linked about 17,000 TCR beta sequences to HLA alleles at 0.05 false discovery rate.

On this clone itself: What it binds is not known.

The V gene end was trimmed by 5 bases and the J gene end by 3 bases; junction bases not matched to a gene: 9. The CDR3 has 15 residues. Germline lookup yields CDR1 MNHEY and CDR2 SMNVEV (reference sequence). The rearrangement joins TRBV27 to TRBJ2-7; 8 nucleotides agree with TRBD1. The clonotype was recovered from a man aged 35 to 55 in good health and CMV-seropositive. The specimen sequenced was PBMCs. The CDR3 is CASSGVGTGGYEQYF. In DNA, the CDR3 is TGTGCCAGCAGTGGAGTGGGGACAGGCGGCTACGAGCAGTACTTC.